This T cell receptor beta chain appears in the sequencing data of a study of blood T cell repertoires in COVID-19. Method: immunoSEQ multiplex PCR; TCRdb's copy keeps in-frame clones and lacks some. The profile shows more than 70,000 clones, 80% of them singletons. Trimming at V came to 7 bases and at J to 9 bases, leaving 7 bases not matched to a gene. The germline gives CDR1 SEHNR, CDR2 FQNEAQ (reference sequence). This CDR3 is built from 15 residues. J is TRBJ2-1 and V is TRBV7-9; 15 nucleotides line up with TRBD2. The specimen sequenced was peripheral blood. This receptor was identified in a woman aged 70-85 years with acute or convalescent COVID-19. CDR3 amino acids: CASNGGTSGRIEQFF. The CDR3 DNA is TGTGCCAGCAACGGAGGGACTAGCGGGAGGATTGAGCAGTTCTTC.